This T cell receptor beta chain was captured by sequencing in a study of sequential checkpoint blockade in melanoma. Study overall: Patients were randomized 1:1 to nivolumab-then-ipilimumab or ipilimumab-then-nivolumab first-line.

Profiling relied on immunoSEQ multiplex PCR, and the TCRdb table lists in-frame clones only, not all of them. This sample has roughly 6,900 clones, with around three quarters found just once. Treatment: randomized to nivolumab then ipilimumab (arm A) or the reverse (arm B). Live CD3+CD8+ CD19− CD56− cells were sorted from PBMCs. The CDR3 extends over 22 amino acids. Germline CDR1 MDHEN, CDR2 SYDVKM. J lost 2 bases, V lost 3 bases, and 20 bases had no gene match. The sample was CD8+ T cells sorted from blood (inferred from file names), taken from a patient given nivolumab and ipilimumab in sequence. The chain carries TRBV28 and TRBJ2-3; 13 nucleotides line up with TRBD2. The sequence was obtained from a human donor with melanoma. The CDR3 loop is CASSFSRGLAGSSIKLTDTQYF. Written as DNA, the CDR3 is TGTGCCAGCAGTTTCTCCAGGGGACTAGCGGGATCGTCTATAAAGCTCACAGATACGCAGTATTTT. The variable domain in full, completed from reference TRBV28 and TRBJ2-3, reads DVKVTQSSRYLVKRTGEKVFLECVQDMDHENMFWYRQDPGLGLRLIYFSYDVKMKEKGDIPEGYSVSREKKERFSLILESASTNQTSMYLCASSFSRGLAGSSIKLTDTQYFGPGTRLTVL.